A selection of T cell receptor beta chains follows, all from one sample in a study of glioma-infiltrating T cells. TCRdb fed the multiplex PCR reads into MiXCR, producing one record per CDR3 protein. The sample contains 110,000 or so distinct CDR3 sequences, about 25% of which appear only once. The source material was glioma tissue, nonneoplastic brain tissue, or PBMCs (not recorded which). The receptors here all came from a human donor with low-grade glioma or glioblastoma, undergoing nonglioma brain surgery, or in good health (not recorded which). Each CDR3 is given with its conserved first and last residue. Each record gives: CDR3 DNA, CDR3 protein, V gene, J gene, D gene, clone size. A D gene is named only where the DNA matches it firmly. Rows may omit the clone size; those that give it use once, few, many or a size class.

TGCAGTGTCTTGTGGGTGGCAGATACGCAGTATTTT	CSVLWVADTQYF	TRBV20-1	TRBJ2-3	NA	many
TGTGCCAGCAGCCAACGATACACTGAAGCTTTCTTT	CASSQRYTEAFF	TRBV14	TRBJ1-1	NA	many
TGTGCCAGCAGTCTCTCGACAGTGGTCGAAAAACTGTTTTTT	CASSLSTVVEKLFF	TRBV12-3/TRBV12-4	TRBJ1-4	NA	NA
TGTGCCAGCAGTTTAAGGCAGACTAACTATGGCTACACCTTC	CASSLRQTNYGYTF	TRBV12-3/TRBV12-4	TRBJ1-2	NA	many
TGTGCCAGCAGTTTCCAAGGGAGGGCCTCGGATAATGAGCAGTTCTTC	CASSFQGRASDNEQFF	TRBV27	TRBJ2-1	TRBD2	many
TGTGCAACCAGGGTCAAGGGCCCCGGGGAGCTGTTTTTT	CATRVKGPGELFF	TRBV7-3	TRBJ2-2	NA	many
TGTGCCAGCAGTCGACAGGGGGTTACAGATAGGCAGTATTTT	CASSRQGVTDRQYF	TRBV12-3/TRBV12-4	TRBJ2-3	TRBD1	NA
TGTGCCAGCTCACCCGTGGACGGCAACAATGGGCAGTTCTTC	CASSPVDGNNGQFF	TRBV18	TRBJ2-1	NA	NA
TGTGCCAGCAGCGCCGGGGGAGCCAATGAGCAGTTCTTC	CASSAGGANEQFF	TRBV14	TRBJ2-1	NA	many
TGTGCCAGCAGTGAAGTTCCGGGACTAGCGGGAGGAAACTACAATGAGCAGTTCTTC	CASSEVPGLAGGNYNEQFF	TRBV6-1	TRBJ2-1	TRBD2	many
TGTGCCAGCAGCGCGGGATTGTCCTACGAGCAGTACTTC	CASSAGLSYEQYF	TRBV9	TRBJ2-7	NA	NA
TGTGCCAGCAGAGGAGGGACCCGGAGGTTGCCCCAGCATTTT	CASRGGTRRLPQHF	TRBV2	TRBJ1-5	NA	many
TGCGCCAGCAGCTTGGACCCGGGGAAGGAGCAGTTCTTC	CASSLDPGKEQFF	TRBV5-1	TRBJ2-1	NA	many
TGTGCCAGCAGCCGTCGGGAGGGCCGTTTTGAGCAGTTCTTC	CASSRREGRFEQFF	TRBV14	TRBJ2-1	TRBD2	NA
TGCAGCGCCCGGGACGGATCCTACGAGCAGTACTTC	CSARDGSYEQYF	TRBV29-1	TRBJ2-7	NA	few
TGCAGCGCCGCGGGGGGGACTAACACTGAAGCTTTCTTT	CSAAGGTNTEAFF	TRBV29-1	TRBJ1-1	NA	NA
TGTGCCAGAAGCCTAGGACAGCAATACAATGAGCAGTTCTTC	CARSLGQQYNEQFF	TRBV19	TRBJ2-1	NA	NA
TGTGCCTGGAGTGTACGGGGGGGCTGGGGTGAAGCTTTCTTT	CAWSVRGGWGEAFF	TRBV30	TRBJ1-1	NA	NA
TGTGCCAGCAGCTCAGTCTCTGGGGCCAACGTCCTGACTTTC	CASSSVSGANVLTF	TRBV6-1	TRBJ2-6	NA	many
TGTGCCAGCAGCTTAAGTTTTGAGCAGTTCTTC	CASSLSFEQFF	TRBV7-9	TRBJ2-1	NA	many
TGTGCCAGCAGCGTCGAAATTCAGGGGAACTATGGCTACACCTTC	CASSVEIQGNYGYTF	TRBV9	TRBJ1-2	NA	many
TGTGCCAGTAGTACTGCTCGGACAGGGGTCATGAAGACCCAGTACTTC	CASSTARTGVMKTQYF	TRBV19	TRBJ2-5	TRBD1	many
TGTGCCAGCAGCGTGGATCCGGGACACATTAATTCACCCCTCCACTTT	CASSVDPGHINSPLHF	TRBV5-5	TRBJ1-6	NA	few
TGTGCCAGCAGTCACAGGCAACTAGAGACCCAGTACTTC	CASSHRQLETQYF	TRBV12-3/TRBV12-4	TRBJ2-5	NA	few
TGCGCCAGCAGCTTGGGGTCGGGTCGACCCTACGAGCAGTACTTC	CASSLGSGRPYEQYF	TRBV5-1	TRBJ2-7	NA	NA
TGCAGCGCAAAACAAGATACGCAGTATTTT	CSAKQDTQYF	TRBV20-1	TRBJ2-3	NA	many
TGCAGCGGCGGGGGATCCACAGATACGCAGTATTTT	CSGGGSTDTQYF	TRBV29-1	TRBJ2-3	TRBD2	many
TGTGCCAGCAGCGCTAGCGGGTTCGGGGATGAGCAGTTCTTC	CASSASGFGDEQFF	TRBV7-9	TRBJ2-1	TRBD2	many
TGTGCCAGCAGTCCCAGGGGCCGCGTATACACAGATACGCAGTATTTT	CASSPRGRVYTDTQYF	TRBV6-1	TRBJ2-3	NA	many
TGTGCCAGCAGTTCTCAGACAGGTTCGACCCTCCACTTT	CASSSQTGSTLHF	TRBV27	TRBJ1-6	NA	many
TGTGCCAGCAGCGGGACTGGGAGTTGGGCCCAGCATTTT	CASSGTGSWAQHF	TRBV27	TRBJ1-5	NA	many
TGTGCCAGCAGCCAAGATTTGCCTAGAAATGAGCAGTTCTTC	CASSQDLPRNEQFF	TRBV4-2	TRBJ2-1	NA	many
TGTGCCAGCACCGTCAGTAGCTTCAATCAGCCCCAGCATTTT	CASTVSSFNQPQHF	TRBV28	TRBJ1-5	NA	many
TGTGCCAGCAGTTCTTTCGGGACTCCGAACACTGAAGCTTTCTTT	CASSSFGTPNTEAFF	TRBV27	TRBJ1-1	NA	many
TGTGCCAGCAGCCCCCAACCGATCGGGTATGGCTACACCTTC	CASSPQPIGYGYTF	TRBV11-2	TRBJ1-2	NA	many
TGCAGTGCTAGGGGAGATCGTTCGGACGAGCATTACTTC	CSARGDRSDEHYF	TRBV20-1	TRBJ2-7	NA	NA
TGTGCCAGCAGTTCCCCAGCCACAGATACGCAGTATTTT	CASSSPATDTQYF	TRBV6-1	TRBJ2-3	NA	many
TGTGCCAGCTCGCCGACAGCCACTGAAGCTTTCTTT	CASSPTATEAFF	TRBV18	TRBJ1-1	NA	many
TGTGCCAGCAGCCAAAGTAACAATGAGCAGTTCTTC	CASSQSNNEQFF	TRBV3-1	TRBJ2-1	NA	NA
TGCGCCAGCAGCCAAGCAGGGGGGACTAAAACCTACGAGCAGTACTTC	CASSQAGGTKTYEQYF	TRBV4-1	TRBJ2-7	NA	many
TGTGCCAGCAGCCTAGGGACTGCTACCTTCCCTGGAAACACCATATATTTT	CASSLGTATFPGNTIYF	TRBV5-6	TRBJ1-3	NA	NA
TGCGCCAGCAGCCAAGATCCGGGACAGGGAGCCGACTATGGCTACACCTTC	CASSQDPGQGADYGYTF	TRBV4-1	TRBJ1-2	TRBD1	few
TGTGCCAGCAGCATCCTGGGGGGGCGCGGCACAGATACGCAGTATTTT	CASSILGGRGTDTQYF	TRBV7-8	TRBJ2-3	NA	many
TGTGCCAGCTCACCGCCCGGGAGCTTGGGTAATTCACCCCTCCACTTT	CASSPPGSLGNSPLHF	TRBV18	TRBJ1-6	NA	many
TGTGCCAGCGGGTTCTTTGGGGGCACGGAAGCTTTCTTT	CASGFFGGTEAFF	TRBV11-1	TRBJ1-1	NA	NA
TGTGCCAGCAAGAGGGACAGGGGCGGGTACGAGCAGTACTTC	CASKRDRGGYEQYF	TRBV6-1	TRBJ2-7	TRBD1	many
TGTGCCAGCAGTTATGACAGGGGTGATGAAGCTTCCTTT	CASSYDRGDEASF	TRBV6-5	TRBJ1-1	TRBD1	NA